Each of the 5 T cell receptor beta chains below was sequenced from the same sample in a study of PD-1 blockade in classical Hodgkin lymphoma. The sample's time point: cycle 4 day 1 (C4D1), after 5 to 7 weeks of nivolumab. Each and every patient relapsed after autologous stem cell transplantation, and patients got differing brentuximab vedotin exposure. The CD8+ T cells came from thawed PBMCs through magnetic negative selection. The assay was immunoSEQ multiplex PCR, and TCRdb's table has in-frame clones only and misses some. Of thousands of clones listed, less than 70% are singletons. Sequencing used CD8+ T cells from blood, obtained before the fourth cycle of nivolumab. The receptors here all came from a human donor with classical Hodgkin lymphoma.

The chain uses TRBV27 and TRBJ2-7; 7 bases are a match to TRBD1. Germline trimming cut 3 bases from V and 3 bases from J; bases unmatched to any gene: 2. This CDR3 is built from 13 residues. Germline lookup yields CDR1 MNHEY and CDR2 SMNVEV (reference sequence). For the CDR3, the DNA is TGTGCCAGCAGTTTGGCAGGGGGCTACGAGCAGTACTTC. It translates to CASSLAGGYEQYF.

V usage is TRBV2 and J usage is TRBJ1-1, with D tentatively TRBD1 (6 bases). Trimming took off 7 bases at V and 5 bases at J, with 14 bases between the two ends. CDR3 length equals 13 residues. CDR1 and CDR2 from the germline V gene are SNHLY and FYNNEI. The CDR3 loop reads CASIRGLGTEAFF. For the CDR3, the DNA is TGTGCCAGCATCAGGGGCCTAGGGACTGAAGCTTTCTTT.

This chain uses TRBV4-1 with TRBJ1-1; maybe TRBD1 (6 bases). The CDR3 sequence is 16 residues long. The V gene lost 3 bases and the J gene lost 5 bases, with 19 bases spanning the gap. CDR1 and CDR2 (germline): MGHRA, YSYEKL. CDR3 DNA sequence: TGCGCCAGCAGCCAGGATACCACCGGGACACGTACTGAAGCTTTCTTT. Its protein product is CASSQDTTGTRTEAFF.

J is TRBJ2-7 and V is TRBV5-1; maybe TRBD2 (5 bases). In germline, CDR1 is SGHRS, CDR2 YFSETQ. CDR3 size: 14 residues. Trimming removed 4 bases at V and 0 bases at J, with 11 bases between. CDR3 DNA: TGCGCCAGCAGCGAGGGCCGTACCTCCTACGAGCAGTACTTC. Encoded protein: CASSEGRTSYEQYF.

The V and J genes are TRBV25-1 and TRBJ2-5; TRBD1 matches at 12 bases. Germline lookup yields CDR1 MGHDK and CDR2 SYGVNS. Unmatched junction bases numbered 6, after V lost 3 bases and J lost 4 bases. The CDR3 extends over 16 amino acids. The CDR3 nucleotides read TGTGCCAGCAGTGAGCCGGGACAGGGGGCTTTAGAGACCCAGTACTTC. It encodes CASSEPGQGALETQYF.